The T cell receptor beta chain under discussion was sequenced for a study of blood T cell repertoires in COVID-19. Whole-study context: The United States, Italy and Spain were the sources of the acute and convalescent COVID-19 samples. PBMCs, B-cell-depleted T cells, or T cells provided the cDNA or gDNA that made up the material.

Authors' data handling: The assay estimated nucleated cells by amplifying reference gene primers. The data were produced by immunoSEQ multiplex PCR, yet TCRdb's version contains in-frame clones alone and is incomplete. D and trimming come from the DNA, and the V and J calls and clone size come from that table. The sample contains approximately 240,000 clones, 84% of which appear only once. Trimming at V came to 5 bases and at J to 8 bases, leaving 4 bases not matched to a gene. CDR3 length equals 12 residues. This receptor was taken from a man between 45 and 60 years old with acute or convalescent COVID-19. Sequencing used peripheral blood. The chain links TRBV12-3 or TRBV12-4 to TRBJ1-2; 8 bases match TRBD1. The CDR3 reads CASSRTGWGYTF. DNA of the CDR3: TGTGCCAGCAGTCGGACAGGGTGGGGCTACACCTTC.